The rows below give T cell receptor beta chains drawn from one sample of a study of blood T cell repertoires in COVID-19. Clones were read by immunoSEQ multiplex PCR, and TCRdb kept only the in-frame ones, dropping some. Found here are 20,000 to 25,000 clones, 90% of them singletons; the top ten hold 15% to 20%. The specimen was peripheral blood. These receptor sequences come from a human donor in a cohort sampled during active COVID-19. Each CDR3 is given with its conserved first and last residue. The order of the fields is CDR3 length, V gene, D gene, clone size, J gene, CDR3 protein, CDR3 DNA. A D gene is named only where the DNA matches it firmly. Size is stated for part of the rows, as once, few or many counts, or as a class when the clone is expanded.

13	TRBV18	-	-	TRBJ1-4	CASSPAYNEKLFF	TGTGCCAGCTCACCAGCGTATAATGAAAAACTGTTTTTT
12	TRBV7-2	-	-	TRBJ2-7	CASSSTGYEQYF	TGTGCCAGCAGTTCGACAGGATACGAGCAGTACTTC
18	TRBV10-1	TRBD1	-	TRBJ1-1	CASSEGWGLGQGRTEAFF	TGCGCCAGCAGTGAAGGATGGGGATTGGGACAGGGGCGTACTGAAGCTTTCTTT
14	TRBV9	-	-	TRBJ2-7	CASSVEGQGDEQYF	TGTGCCAGCAGCGTAGAGGGTCAGGGTGACGAGCAGTACTTC
14	TRBV6-6	-	-	TRBJ1-2	CASSYSIGPYGYTF	TGTGCCAGCAGTTACTCGATTGGGCCCTATGGCTACACCTTC
14	TRBV10-3	TRBD1	-	TRBJ2-7	CAISEGQGTYEQYF	TGTGCCATCAGTGAGGGACAGGGAACCTACGAGCAGTACTTC
14	TRBV7-3	-	-	TRBJ1-1	CASSLYEFRTEAFF	TGTGCCAGCAGCTTATATGAGTTTCGAACTGAAGCTTTCTTT
14	TRBV6-5	TRBD1	-	TRBJ1-2	CASSSTGGKNGYTF	TGTGCCAGCAGTTCGACAGGGGGCAAGAATGGCTACACCTTC
13	TRBV6-5	-	once	TRBJ2-5	CASTMDYSGTQYF	TGTGCCAGCACAATGGACTACAGCGGGACCCAGTACTTC
20	TRBV4-1	TRBD1	-	TRBJ1-6	CASSHAIPGQGSPWDSPLHF	TGCGCCAGCAGCCATGCTATTCCGGGACAGGGTTCACCCTGGGATTCACCCCTCCACTTT
16	TRBV11-1	TRBD2	-	TRBJ2-1	CASSFSAGTSYNEQFF	TGTGCCAGCAGCTTTAGCGCCGGGACTAGTTACAATGAGCAGTTCTTC
14	TRBV6-5	-	-	TRBJ1-2	CASKWEWVPYGYTF	TGTGCCAGCAAGTGGGAGTGGGTTCCCTATGGCTACACCTTC
19	TRBV5-5	TRBD1	-	TRBJ2-5	CASSSHPQVGTGALETQYF	TGTGCCAGCAGCTCCCACCCCCAGGTCGGGACAGGGGCCCTGGAGACCCAGTACTTC
16	TRBV6-6	-	-	TRBJ1-2	CASSYALGESNYGYTF	TGTGCCAGCAGTTACGCCCTCGGGGAGTCAAACTATGGCTACACCTTC
15	TRBV6-5	TRBD2	-	TRBJ2-1	CASALLAGGRVEQFF	TGTGCCAGCGCGCTACTAGCGGGGGGGCGTGTTGAGCAGTTCTTC
12	TRBV10-3	-	-	TRBJ2-7	CAISGSSYEQYF	TGTGCCATCAGTGGGAGCTCCTACGAGCAGTACTTC
15	TRBV14	TRBD1	-	TRBJ1-1	CASSPRGRGRREAFF	TGTGCCAGCAGCCCCCGTGGCAGGGGGCGCAGAGAAGCTTTCTTT
18	TRBV9	TRBD2	-	TRBJ2-6	CASSVGLSGGLRANVLTF	TGTGCCAGCAGCGTAGGTCTTAGCGGGGGGCTCAGGGCCAACGTCCTGACTTTC
15	TRBV7-9	TRBD2	-	TRBJ2-7	CASSRGLAASYEQYF	TGTGCCAGCAGTCGCGGACTAGCGGCCTCCTACGAGCAGTACTTC
17	TRBV19	TRBD1	-	TRBJ1-5	CASSPRFTTGGNQPQHF	TGTGCCAGTAGTCCCCGTTTTACGACAGGGGGTAATCAGCCCCAGCATTTT
16	TRBV5-1	TRBD2	-	TRBJ2-3	CASSSLAGGSTDTQYF	TGCGCCAGCAGCTCCTTAGCGGGGGGTTCCACAGATACGCAGTATTTT
17	TRBV18	TRBD1	-	TRBJ2-1	CASSPFTGQGAINEQFF	TGTGCCAGCTCACCATTTACCGGCCAGGGGGCCATCAATGAGCAGTTCTTC
14	TRBV27	-	-	TRBJ2-3	CASSFRQITDTQYF	TGTGCCAGCAGTTTCCGACAGATCACAGATACGCAGTATTTT
13	TRBV12-3/TRBV12-4	-	-	TRBJ1-1	CASSTGGVAEAFF	TGTGCCAGCAGTACGGGGGGAGTGGCTGAAGCTTTCTTT
14	TRBV18	-	-	TRBJ1-2	CASSPSGANYGYTF	TGTGCCAGCTCACCCAGCGGAGCTAACTATGGCTACACCTTC
18	TRBV5-5	TRBD2	-	TRBJ2-1	CASSLEAATSGGRNEQFF	TGTGCCAGCAGCTTGGAAGCTGCGACTAGCGGGGGACGTAATGAGCAGTTCTTC